This TCR beta chain was documented in a study of OX40 agonist ivuxolimab in advanced cancers. This clone turned up a few times. The antigen is unknown. The CDR3 totals 14 residues. Trimming took off 5 bases at V and 11 bases at J, with 19 bases between the two ends. Germline V CDR1 and CDR2: SQVTM, ANQGSEA. Study-wide results and limits: Partial responders treated at 0.1-3.0 mg/kg exhibited clonal expansion among the lowest measured.

The method was immunoSEQ multiplex PCR; TCRdb's version includes in-frame clones alone and lacks a portion of them. The sample consists of roughly 68,000 clones, roughly 89% of them appearing once. The clonotype originates from an adult with an advanced solid tumor such as melanoma, head and neck, liver or kidney cancer. The chain carries TRBV29-1 and TRBJ2-6, with D perhaps being TRBD1 or TRBD2 (6 bases each). The sequencing used CD4+ or CD8+ T cells sorted from blood, collected in a trial of the OX40 agonist ivuxolimab. Written as DNA, the CDR3 is TGCAGCGTTCTCGGGGGCGCACAGGTTGACGTCCTGACTTTC. This encodes CSVLGGAQVDVLTF.